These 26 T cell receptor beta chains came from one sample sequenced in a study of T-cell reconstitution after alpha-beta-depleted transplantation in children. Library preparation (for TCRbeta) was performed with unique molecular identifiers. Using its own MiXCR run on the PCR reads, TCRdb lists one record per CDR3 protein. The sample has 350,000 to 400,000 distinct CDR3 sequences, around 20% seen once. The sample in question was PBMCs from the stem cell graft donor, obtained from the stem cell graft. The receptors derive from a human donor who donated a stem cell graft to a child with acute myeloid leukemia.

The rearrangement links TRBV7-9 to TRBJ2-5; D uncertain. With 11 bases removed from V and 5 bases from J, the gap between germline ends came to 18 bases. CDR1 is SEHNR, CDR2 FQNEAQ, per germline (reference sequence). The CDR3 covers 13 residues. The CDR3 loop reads CAFVGPTRETQYF. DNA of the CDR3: TGTGCCTTCGTTGGCCCGACACGGGAGACCCAGTACTTC.

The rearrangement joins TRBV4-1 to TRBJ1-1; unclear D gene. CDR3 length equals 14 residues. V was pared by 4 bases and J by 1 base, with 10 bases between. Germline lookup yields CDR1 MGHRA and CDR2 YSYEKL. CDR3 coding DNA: TGCGCCAGCAGCCTCGGTCCAAGGAACACTGAAGCTTTCTTT. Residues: CASSLGPRNTEAFF.

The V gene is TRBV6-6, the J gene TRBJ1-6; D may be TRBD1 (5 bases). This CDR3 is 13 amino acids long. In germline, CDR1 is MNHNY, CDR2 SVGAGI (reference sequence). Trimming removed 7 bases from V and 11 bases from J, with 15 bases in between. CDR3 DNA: TGTGCCAGCACCTTGGGACTTCGTACACCCCTCCACTTT. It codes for CASTLGLRTPLHF.

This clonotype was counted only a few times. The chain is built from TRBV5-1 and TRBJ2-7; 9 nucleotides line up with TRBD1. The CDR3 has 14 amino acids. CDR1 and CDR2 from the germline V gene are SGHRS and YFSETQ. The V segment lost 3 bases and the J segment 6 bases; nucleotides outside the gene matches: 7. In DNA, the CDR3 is TGCGCCAGCAGCTCCGGGACAGGGAGTGCCGAGCAGTACTTC. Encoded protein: CASSSGTGSAEQYF. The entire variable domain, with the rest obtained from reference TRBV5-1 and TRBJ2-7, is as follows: KAGVTQTPRYLIKTRGQQVTLSCSPISGHRSVSWYQQTPGQGLQFLFEYFSETQRNKGNFPGRFSGRQFSNSRSEMNVSTLELGDSALYLCASSSGTGSAEQYFGPGTRLTVT.

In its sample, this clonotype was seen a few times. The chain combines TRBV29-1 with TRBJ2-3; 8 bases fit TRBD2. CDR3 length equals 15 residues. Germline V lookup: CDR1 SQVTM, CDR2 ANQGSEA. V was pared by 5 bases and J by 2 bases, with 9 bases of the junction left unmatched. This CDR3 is CSVLKAGVHTDTQYF. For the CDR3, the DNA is TGCAGCGTTCTAAAAGCGGGAGTGCACACAGATACGCAGTATTTT.

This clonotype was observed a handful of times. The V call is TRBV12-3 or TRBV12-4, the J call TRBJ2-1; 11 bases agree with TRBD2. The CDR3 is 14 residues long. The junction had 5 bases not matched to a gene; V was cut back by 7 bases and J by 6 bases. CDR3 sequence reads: CASITSGSFNEQFF. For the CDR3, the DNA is TGTGCCAGCATCACTAGCGGGAGTTTCAATGAGCAGTTCTTC.

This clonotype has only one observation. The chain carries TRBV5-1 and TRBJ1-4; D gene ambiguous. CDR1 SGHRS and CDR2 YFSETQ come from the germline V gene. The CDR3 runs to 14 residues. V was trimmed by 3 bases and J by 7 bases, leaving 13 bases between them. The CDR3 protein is CASSSSLKGEKLFF. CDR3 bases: TGCGCCAGCAGCTCAAGTCTCAAGGGTGAAAAACTGTTTTTT.

The CDR3 sequence is CASSSDTGTAYEQYF. CDR3 in DNA: TGCGCCAGCAGCTCCGATACAGGGACTGCCTACGAGCAGTACTTC. V gene TRBV5-1 combines with J gene TRBJ2-7; D may be TRBD1 or TRBD2 (6 bases each). The V and J ends lost 3 bases and 2 bases respectively, with 15 bases between them. CDR3 length equals 15 residues. The germline gives CDR1 SGHRS, CDR2 YFSETQ.

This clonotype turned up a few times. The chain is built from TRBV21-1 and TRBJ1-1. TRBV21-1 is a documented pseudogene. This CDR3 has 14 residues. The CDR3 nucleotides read TGTGCCAGCAGCCAAACTCGTTGGAACACTGAAGCTTTCTTT. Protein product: CASSQTRWNTEAFF.

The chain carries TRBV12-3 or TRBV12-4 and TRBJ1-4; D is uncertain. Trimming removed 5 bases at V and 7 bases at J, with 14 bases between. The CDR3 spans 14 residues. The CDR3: CASSRHSLSEKLFF. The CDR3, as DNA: TGTGCCAGCAGTCGACATAGCCTAAGTGAAAAACTGTTTTTT.

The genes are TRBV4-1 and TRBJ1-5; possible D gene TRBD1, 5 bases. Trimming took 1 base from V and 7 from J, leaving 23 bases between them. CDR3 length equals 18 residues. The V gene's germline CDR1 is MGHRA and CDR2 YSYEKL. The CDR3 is CASSQVATGPGGEQPQHF. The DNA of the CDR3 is TGCGCCAGCAGCCAAGTTGCGACGGGACCGGGAGGGGAACAGCCCCAGCATTTT.

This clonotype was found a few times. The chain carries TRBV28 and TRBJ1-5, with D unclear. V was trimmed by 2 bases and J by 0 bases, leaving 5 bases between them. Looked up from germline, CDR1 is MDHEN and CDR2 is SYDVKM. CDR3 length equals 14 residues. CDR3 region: CASSLRDSNQPQHF. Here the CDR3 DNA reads TGTGCCAGCAGTTTACGTGATAGCAATCAGCCCCAGCATTTT.

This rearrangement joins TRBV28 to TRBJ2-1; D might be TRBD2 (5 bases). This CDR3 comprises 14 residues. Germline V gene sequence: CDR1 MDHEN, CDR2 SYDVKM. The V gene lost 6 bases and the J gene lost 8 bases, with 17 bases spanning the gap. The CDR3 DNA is TGTGCCAGCAGAGGTGCCCGGGGTCTCGATGAGCAGTTCTTC. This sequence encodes CASRGARGLDEQFF. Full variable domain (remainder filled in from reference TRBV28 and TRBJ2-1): DVKVTQSSRYLVKRTGEKVFLECVQDMDHENMFWYRQDPGLGLRLIYFSYDVKMKEKGDIPEGYSVSREKKERFSLILESASTNQTSMYLCASRGARGLDEQFFGPGTRLTVL.

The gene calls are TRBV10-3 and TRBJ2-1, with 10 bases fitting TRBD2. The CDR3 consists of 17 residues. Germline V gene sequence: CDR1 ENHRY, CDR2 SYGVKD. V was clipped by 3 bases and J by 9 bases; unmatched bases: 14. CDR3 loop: CAISDGGASGRIGEQFF. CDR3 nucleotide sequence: TGTGCCATCAGTGATGGGGGGGCTAGCGGGAGAATTGGTGAGCAGTTCTTC.

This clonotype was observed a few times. The DNA of the CDR3 is TGTGCCAGCTCCGGGGCAGCCTACAATGAGCAGTTCTTC. Its protein product is CASSGAAYNEQFF. The chain joins TRBV12-3 or TRBV12-4 to TRBJ2-1; perhaps D is TRBD1 or TRBD2 (5 bases each). The CDR3 is made up of 13 amino acids. Trimming stripped 8 bases from V and 2 bases from J, with 10 bases between.

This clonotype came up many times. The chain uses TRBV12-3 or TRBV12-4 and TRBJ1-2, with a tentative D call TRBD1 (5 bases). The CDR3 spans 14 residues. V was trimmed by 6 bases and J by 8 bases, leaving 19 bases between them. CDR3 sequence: CASSPGLRRKGYTF. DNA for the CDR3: TGTGCCAGCAGCCCGGGACTGCGGAGGAAGGGCTACACCTTC.

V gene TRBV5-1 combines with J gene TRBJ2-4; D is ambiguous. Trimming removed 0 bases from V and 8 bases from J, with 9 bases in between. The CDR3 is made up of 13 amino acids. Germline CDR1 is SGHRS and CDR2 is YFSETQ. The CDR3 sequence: CASSLVSDYIQYF. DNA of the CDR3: TGCGCCAGCAGCTTGGTGTCAGATTACATTCAGTACTTC.

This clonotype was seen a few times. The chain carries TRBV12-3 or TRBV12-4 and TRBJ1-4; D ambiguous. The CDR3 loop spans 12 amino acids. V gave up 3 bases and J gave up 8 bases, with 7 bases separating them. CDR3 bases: TGTGCCAGCAGTTTCCGGAGAGAAAAACTGTTTTTT. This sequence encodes CASSFRREKLFF.

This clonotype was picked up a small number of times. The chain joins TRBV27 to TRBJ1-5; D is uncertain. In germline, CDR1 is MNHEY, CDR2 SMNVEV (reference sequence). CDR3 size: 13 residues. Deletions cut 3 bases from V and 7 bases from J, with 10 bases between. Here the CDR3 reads CASSLNQNQPQHF. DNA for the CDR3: TGTGCCAGCAGTTTGAACCAAAACCAGCCCCAGCATTTT.

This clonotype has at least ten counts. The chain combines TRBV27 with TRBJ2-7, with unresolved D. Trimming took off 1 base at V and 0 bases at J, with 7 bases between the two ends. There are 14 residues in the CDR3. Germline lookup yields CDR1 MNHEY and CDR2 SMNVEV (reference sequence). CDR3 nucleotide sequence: TGTGCCAGCAGTTTATTGGGATTCTCCTACGAGCAGTACTTC. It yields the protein CASSLLGFSYEQYF.

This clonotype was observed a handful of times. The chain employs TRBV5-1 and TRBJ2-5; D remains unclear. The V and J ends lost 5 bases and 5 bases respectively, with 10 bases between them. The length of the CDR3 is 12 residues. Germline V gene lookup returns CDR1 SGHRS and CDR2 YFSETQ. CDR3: CASSPDAETQYF. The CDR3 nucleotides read TGCGCCAGCAGTCCGGACGCCGAGACCCAGTACTTC.

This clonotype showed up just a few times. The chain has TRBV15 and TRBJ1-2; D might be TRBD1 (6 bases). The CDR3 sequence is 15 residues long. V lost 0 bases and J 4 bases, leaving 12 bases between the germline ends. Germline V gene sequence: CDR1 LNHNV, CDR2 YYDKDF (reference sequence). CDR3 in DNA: TGTGCCACCAGCAGAGAAGGGGGGTTCGGCTATGGCTACACCTTC. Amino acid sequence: CATSREGGFGYGYTF.

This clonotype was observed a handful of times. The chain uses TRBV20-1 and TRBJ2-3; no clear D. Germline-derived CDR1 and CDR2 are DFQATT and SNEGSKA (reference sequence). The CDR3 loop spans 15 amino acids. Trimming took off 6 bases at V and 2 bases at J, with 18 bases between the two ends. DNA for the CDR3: TGCAGTGCGATTGACTCGAAAAGTATCACAGATACGCAGTATTTT. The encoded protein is CSAIDSKSITDTQYF.

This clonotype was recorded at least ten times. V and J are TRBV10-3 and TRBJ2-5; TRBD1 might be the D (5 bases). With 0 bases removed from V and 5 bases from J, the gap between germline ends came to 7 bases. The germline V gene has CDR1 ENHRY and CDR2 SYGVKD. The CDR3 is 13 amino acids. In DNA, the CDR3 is TGTGCCATCAGTGAGTCCCCAGGGGAGACCCAGTACTTC. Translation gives CAISESPGETQYF.

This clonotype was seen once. The chain's CDR3 is CASRGIERSQQFF. Here the CDR3 DNA reads TGTGCCAGCAGGGGCATTGAGCGGAGTCAGCAGTTCTTC. V gene TRBV2 combines with J gene TRBJ2-1, with D possibly matching TRBD2 (5 bases). Germline assignment: CDR1 SNHLY and CDR2 FYNNEI. Trimming shortened V by 6 bases and J by 11 bases, and 17 bases separated the two germline ends. This CDR3 is 13 amino acids long.

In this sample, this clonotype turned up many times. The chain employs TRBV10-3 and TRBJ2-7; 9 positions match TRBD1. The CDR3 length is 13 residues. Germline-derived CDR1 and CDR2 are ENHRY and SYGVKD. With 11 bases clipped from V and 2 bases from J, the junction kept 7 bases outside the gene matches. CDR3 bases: TGTGCCGCCACCGGGACAGGGACCTACGAGCAGTACTTC. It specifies CAATGTGTYEQYF.